This T cell receptor (beta chain) originates from a study of vaccination effects on CD4 cells after COVID-19. Study-wide background: Sampling occurred a median 72 days post second dose, range 14 to 241. Study-wide results and limits: There was only 1 of 255 vaccine-induced clones in healthy vaccinees that cross-reacted with common cold coronaviruses.

Generated by immunoSEQ multiplex PCR, the TCRdb table keeps only in-frame clones and is missing some. This table has some 15,000 clones, roughly 68% appearing once. Antigen-specific CD4+ T cells expanded by the ViraFEST assay with viral peptide pools were then sequenced. Investigators separated out CD4+ T cells once more than nine days of culture had passed. Each person got two doses of an mRNA SARS-CoV-2 vaccine, BNT162b2 or mRNA-1273. Vaccinees lacked prior SARS-CoV-2 infection and tested negative for nucleocapsid antibodies. From germline, CDR1 is SGHTA and CDR2 FQGNSA. The CDR3 extends over 13 amino acids. V was shortened by 3 bases and J by 11 bases, with 16 bases between the two germline ends. Remarks on this clone: The target antigen is unknown.

The genes are TRBV7-2 and TRBJ1-1; D might be TRBD1 (5 bases). Sequences were derived from CD4+ T cells from PBMCs cultured with SARS-CoV-2 spike peptides, sampled after COVID-19 vaccination. The TCR sequence derives from a human donor who received a COVID-19 vaccine. Here the CDR3 reads CASSFSEGPGAFF. The CDR3 region has the DNA TGTGCCAGCAGCTTTTCTGAGGGGCCAGGGGCTTTCTTT.